The clone carrying this TCR beta chain showed up just a few times. Its matching antigen is unknown. A second PCR of about 7 to 12 cycles used a sample-barcoded 5' primer and a J-beta primer mix. Researchers report that each sample yielded at least 2.5 million CDR3-containing paired-end reads. A single record per CDR3 protein comes from TCRdb applying MiXCR to the 5' RACE reads. This sample has roughly 680,000 distinct CDR3 sequences, with roughly half found just once. This sample is drawn from a study of blood T cells in healthy people across ages. The J segment lost 2 bases and the V segment lost 5 bases, leaving 7 bases of the junction unmatched. CDR3 length: 15 amino acids. From germline, CDR1 is MDHEN and CDR2 SYDVKM. Study-level results: Relative to aged donors, long-lived donors carried more naive CD4+ cells and displayed higher diversity. PBMCs were not sorted, which prevented a conclusive comparison of naive versus antigen-experienced cells.

This clonotype was sampled from a woman aged 80 or older in good health. The rearrangement uses TRBV28 and TRBJ2-3; TRBD1 matches 7 bases. Sequencing was performed on blood. The CDR3 region has the DNA TGTGCCAGCAGTGGTCAGGACAGGTACACAGATACGCAGTATTTT. Residues: CASSGQDRYTDTQYF.